This T cell receptor (beta chain) was sequenced in a study of OX40 agonist ivuxolimab in advanced cancers. TCRdb keeps only in-frame clones here, not all; method: immunoSEQ multiplex PCR. The data contain tens of thousands of clones, 89% of them singletons. This CDR3 is built from 14 residues. V gave up 2 bases and J gave up 8 bases, with 13 bases separating them. Germline V CDR1 and CDR2: SGHAT, FQNNGV. This chain links TRBV11-2 with TRBJ2-1, with D maybe TRBD2 (6 bases). The specimen was CD4+ or CD8+ T cells sorted from blood, collected in a trial of the OX40 agonist ivuxolimab. The receptor was derived from an adult with an advanced solid tumor such as melanoma, head and neck, liver or kidney cancer. The CDR3 is CASSLSWRVDEQFF. The CDR3 DNA follows: TGTGCCAGCAGCTTAAGTTGGAGGGTTGATGAGCAGTTCTTC. The whole variable domain, filled in from reference TRBV11-2 and TRBJ2-1, reads EAGVAQSPRYKIIEKRQSVAFWCNPISGHATLYWYQQILGQGPKLLIQFQNNGVVDDSQLPKDRFSAERLKGVDSTLKIQPAKLEDSAVYLCASSLSWRVDEQFFGPGTRLTVL.